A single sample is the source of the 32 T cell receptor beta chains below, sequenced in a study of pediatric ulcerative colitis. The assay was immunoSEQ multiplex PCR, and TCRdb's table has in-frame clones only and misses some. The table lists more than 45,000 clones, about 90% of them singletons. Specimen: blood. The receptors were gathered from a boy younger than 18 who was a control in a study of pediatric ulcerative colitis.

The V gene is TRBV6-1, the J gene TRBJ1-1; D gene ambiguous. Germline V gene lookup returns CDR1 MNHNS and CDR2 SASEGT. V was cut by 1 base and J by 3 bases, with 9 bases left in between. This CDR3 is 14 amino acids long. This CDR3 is CASSEEVVDTEAFF. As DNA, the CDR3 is TGTGCCAGCAGTGAAGAGGTTGTGGACACTGAAGCTTTCTTT.

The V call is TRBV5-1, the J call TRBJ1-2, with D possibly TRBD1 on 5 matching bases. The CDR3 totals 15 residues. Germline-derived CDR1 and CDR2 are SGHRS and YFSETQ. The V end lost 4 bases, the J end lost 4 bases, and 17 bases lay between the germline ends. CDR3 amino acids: CASSPSRQGPYGYTF. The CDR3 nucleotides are TGCGCCAGCAGCCCCTCTCGGCAGGGACCCTATGGCTACACCTTC.

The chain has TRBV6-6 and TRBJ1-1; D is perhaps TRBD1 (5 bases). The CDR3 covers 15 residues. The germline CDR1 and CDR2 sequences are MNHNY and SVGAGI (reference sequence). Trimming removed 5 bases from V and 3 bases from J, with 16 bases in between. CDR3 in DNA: TGTGCCAGCAGTCGTAACCCAGGGTCTCACACTGAAGCTTTCTTT. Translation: CASSRNPGSHTEAFF.

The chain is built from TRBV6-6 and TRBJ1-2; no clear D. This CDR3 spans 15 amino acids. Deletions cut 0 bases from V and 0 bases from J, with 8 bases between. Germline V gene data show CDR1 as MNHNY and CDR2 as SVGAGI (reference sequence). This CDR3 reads CASSYSLITNYGYTF. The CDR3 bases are TGTGCCAGCAGTTACTCTCTAATCACTAACTATGGCTACACCTTC.

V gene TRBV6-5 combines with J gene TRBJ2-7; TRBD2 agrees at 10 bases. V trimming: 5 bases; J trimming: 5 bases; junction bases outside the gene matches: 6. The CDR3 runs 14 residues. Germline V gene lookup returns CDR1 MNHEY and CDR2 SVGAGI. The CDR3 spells CASSTSGKFHEQYF. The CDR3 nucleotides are TGTGCCAGCAGTACTAGCGGGAAGTTCCACGAGCAGTACTTC.

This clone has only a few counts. The CDR3 here is CASSSKTSNQPQHF. CDR3 coding DNA: TGTGCCAGCAGTTCCAAGACTAGCAATCAGCCCCAGCATTTT. This chain joins TRBV6-5 and TRBJ1-5; D is unresolved. Trimming pared 4 bases from V and 0 bases from J, leaving 7 bases between. CDR1 MNHEY and CDR2 SVGAGI come from the germline V gene. CDR3 length equals 14 residues.

The CDR3 DNA follows: TGTGCCAGCAGCGGAGTAGCATACGAGCAGTACTTC. Translated, it gives CASSGVAYEQYF. The chain is built from TRBV7-2 and TRBJ2-7; D gene uncertain. The V and J ends lost 5 bases and 4 bases respectively, with 9 bases between them. Germline CDR1 and CDR2: SGHTA and FQGNSA. This CDR3 has 12 amino acids.

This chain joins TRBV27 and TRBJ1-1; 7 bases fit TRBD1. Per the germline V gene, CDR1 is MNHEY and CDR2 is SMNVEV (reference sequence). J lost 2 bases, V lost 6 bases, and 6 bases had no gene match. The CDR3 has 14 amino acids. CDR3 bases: TGTGCCAGCAGGAAGACAGGGCTTAACACTGAAGCTTTCTTT. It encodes CASRKTGLNTEAFF.

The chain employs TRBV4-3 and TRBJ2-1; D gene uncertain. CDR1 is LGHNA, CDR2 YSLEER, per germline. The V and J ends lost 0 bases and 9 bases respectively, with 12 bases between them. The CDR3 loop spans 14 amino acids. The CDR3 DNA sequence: TGCGCCAGCAGCCAAGATTTGGAAAGGCCTGAGCAGTTCTTC. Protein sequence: CASSQDLERPEQFF.

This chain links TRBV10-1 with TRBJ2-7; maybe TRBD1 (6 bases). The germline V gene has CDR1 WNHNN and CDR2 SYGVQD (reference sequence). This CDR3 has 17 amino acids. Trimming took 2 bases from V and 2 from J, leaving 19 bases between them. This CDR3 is CASSERKWTAGPYEQYF. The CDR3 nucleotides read TGCGCCAGCAGTGAGCGAAAATGGACAGCTGGGCCCTACGAGCAGTACTTC.

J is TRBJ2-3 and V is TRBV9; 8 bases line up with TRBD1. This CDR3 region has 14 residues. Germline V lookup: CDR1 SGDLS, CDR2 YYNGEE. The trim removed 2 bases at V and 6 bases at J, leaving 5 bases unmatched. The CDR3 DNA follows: TGTGCCAGCAGCGTTAACCACAGGGGGGATACGCAGTATTTT. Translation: CASSVNHRGDTQYF.

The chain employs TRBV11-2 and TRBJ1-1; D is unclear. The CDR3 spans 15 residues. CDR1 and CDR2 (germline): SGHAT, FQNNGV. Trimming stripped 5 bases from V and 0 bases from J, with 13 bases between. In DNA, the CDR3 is TGTGCCAGCAGCGAGGTAGGGAGGATGAACACTGAAGCTTTCTTT. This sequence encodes CASSEVGRMNTEAFF. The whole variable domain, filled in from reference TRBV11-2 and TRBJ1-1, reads EAGVAQSPRYKIIEKRQSVAFWCNPISGHATLYWYQQILGQGPKLLIQFQNNGVVDDSQLPKDRFSAERLKGVDSTLKIQPAKLEDSAVYLCASSEVGRMNTEAFFGQGTRLTVV.

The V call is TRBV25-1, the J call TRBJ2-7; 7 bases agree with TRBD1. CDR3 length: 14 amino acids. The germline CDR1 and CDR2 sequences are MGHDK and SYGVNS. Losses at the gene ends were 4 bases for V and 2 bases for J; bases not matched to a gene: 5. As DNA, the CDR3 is TGTGCCAGCAGTGTGACAGGGAGTACCTACGAGCAGTACTTC. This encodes CASSVTGSTYEQYF.

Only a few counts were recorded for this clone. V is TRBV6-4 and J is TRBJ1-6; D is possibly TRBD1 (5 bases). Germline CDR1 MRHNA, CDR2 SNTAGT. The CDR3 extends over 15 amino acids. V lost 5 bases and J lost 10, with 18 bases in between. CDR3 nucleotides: TGTGCCAGCAGTTACGAGGGAGGGGTAAACTCACCCCTCCACTTT. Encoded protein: CASSYEGGVNSPLHF.

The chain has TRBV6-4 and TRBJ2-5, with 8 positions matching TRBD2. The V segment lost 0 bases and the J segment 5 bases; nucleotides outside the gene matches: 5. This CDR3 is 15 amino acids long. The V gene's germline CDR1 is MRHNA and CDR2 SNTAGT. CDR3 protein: CASSDSPGGVETQYF. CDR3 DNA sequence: TGTGCCAGCAGTGACTCTCCGGGAGGGGTGGAGACCCAGTACTTC.

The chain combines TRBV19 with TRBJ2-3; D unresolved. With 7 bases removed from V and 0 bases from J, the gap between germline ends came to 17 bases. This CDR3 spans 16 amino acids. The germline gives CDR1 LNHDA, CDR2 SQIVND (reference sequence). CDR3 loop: CASNRKDGRSTDTQYF. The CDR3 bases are TGTGCCAGTAACCGAAAAGACGGACGTAGCACAGATACGCAGTATTTT.

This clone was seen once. The CDR3 loop reads CASSLTHEKLFF. In DNA form, the CDR3 reads TGTGCCAGCAGCTTAACCCATGAAAAACTGTTTTTT. The chain couples TRBV7-3 to TRBJ1-4; D uncertain. Trimming stripped 0 bases from V and 6 bases from J, with 2 bases between. Germline assignment: CDR1 SGHTA and CDR2 FQGTGA. The CDR3 loop spans 12 amino acids.

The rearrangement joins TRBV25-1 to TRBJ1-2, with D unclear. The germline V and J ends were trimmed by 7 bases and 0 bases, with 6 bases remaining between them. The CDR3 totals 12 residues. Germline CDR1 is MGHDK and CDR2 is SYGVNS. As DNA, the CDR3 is TGTGCCAGCACCGGGACTAACTATGGCTACACCTTC. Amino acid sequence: CASTGTNYGYTF.

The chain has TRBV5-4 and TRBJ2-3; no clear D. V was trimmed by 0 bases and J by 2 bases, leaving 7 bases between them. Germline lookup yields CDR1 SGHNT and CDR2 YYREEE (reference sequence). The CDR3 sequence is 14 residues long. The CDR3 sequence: CASSLEWATDTQYF. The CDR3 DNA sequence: TGTGCCAGCAGCTTGGAGTGGGCCACAGATACGCAGTATTTT.

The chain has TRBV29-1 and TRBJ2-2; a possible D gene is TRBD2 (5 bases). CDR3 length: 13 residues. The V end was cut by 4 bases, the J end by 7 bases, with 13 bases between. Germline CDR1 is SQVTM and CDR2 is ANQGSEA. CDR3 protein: CSVGRQFDGELFF. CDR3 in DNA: TGCAGCGTTGGGAGGCAGTTCGACGGGGAGCTGTTTTTT.

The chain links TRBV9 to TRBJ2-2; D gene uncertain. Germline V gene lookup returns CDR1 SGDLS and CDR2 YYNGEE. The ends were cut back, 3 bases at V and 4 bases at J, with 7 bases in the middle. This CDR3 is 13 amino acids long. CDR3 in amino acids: CASSGIVTGELFF. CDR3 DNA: TGTGCCAGCAGCGGGATAGTCACCGGGGAGCTGTTTTTT. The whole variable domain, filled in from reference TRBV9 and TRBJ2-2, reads DSGVTQTPKHLITATGQRVTLRCSPRSGDLSVYWYQQSLDQGLQFLIQYYNGEERAKGNILERFSAQQFPDLHSELNLSSLELGDSALYFCASSGIVTGELFFGEGSRLTVL.

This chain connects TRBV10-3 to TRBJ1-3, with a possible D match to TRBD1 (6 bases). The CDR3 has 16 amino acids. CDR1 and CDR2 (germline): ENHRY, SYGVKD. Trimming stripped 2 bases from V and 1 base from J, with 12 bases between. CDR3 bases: TGTGCCATCAGTGAGACGGGGGGGCTGTCTGGAAACACCATATATTTT. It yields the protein CAISETGGLSGNTIYF.

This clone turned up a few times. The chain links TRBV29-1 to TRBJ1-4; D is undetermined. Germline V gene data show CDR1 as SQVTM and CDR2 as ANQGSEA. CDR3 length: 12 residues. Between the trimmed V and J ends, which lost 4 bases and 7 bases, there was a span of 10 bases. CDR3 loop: CSVGASSEKLFF. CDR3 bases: TGCAGCGTTGGAGCCTCGTCTGAAAAACTGTTTTTT.

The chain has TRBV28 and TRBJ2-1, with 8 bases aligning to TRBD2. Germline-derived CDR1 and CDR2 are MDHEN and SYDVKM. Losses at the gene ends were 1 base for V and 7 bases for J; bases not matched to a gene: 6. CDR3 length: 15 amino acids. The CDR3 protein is CASSLFELAANEQFF. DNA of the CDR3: TGTGCCAGCAGTTTATTCGAACTAGCGGCGAATGAGCAGTTCTTC.

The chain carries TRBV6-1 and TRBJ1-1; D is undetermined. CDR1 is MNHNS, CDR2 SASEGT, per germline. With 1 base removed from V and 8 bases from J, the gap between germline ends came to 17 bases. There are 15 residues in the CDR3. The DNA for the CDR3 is TGTGCCAGCAGTGAAGGGACCCACTCCTGGGCAGAAGCTTTCTTT. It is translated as CASSEGTHSWAEAFF.

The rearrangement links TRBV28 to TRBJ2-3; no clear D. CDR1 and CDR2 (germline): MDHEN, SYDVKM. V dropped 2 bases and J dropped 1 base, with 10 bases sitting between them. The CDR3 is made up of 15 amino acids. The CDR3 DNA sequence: TGTGCCAGCAGTTTAATGGTAGTAGGCACAGATACGCAGTATTTT. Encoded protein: CASSLMVVGTDTQYF.

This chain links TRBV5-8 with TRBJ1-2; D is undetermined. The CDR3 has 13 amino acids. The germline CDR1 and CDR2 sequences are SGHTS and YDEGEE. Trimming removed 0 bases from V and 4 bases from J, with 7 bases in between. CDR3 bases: TGTGCCAGCAGCTTGGATCGGGCCTATGGCTACACCTTC. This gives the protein CASSLDRAYGYTF.

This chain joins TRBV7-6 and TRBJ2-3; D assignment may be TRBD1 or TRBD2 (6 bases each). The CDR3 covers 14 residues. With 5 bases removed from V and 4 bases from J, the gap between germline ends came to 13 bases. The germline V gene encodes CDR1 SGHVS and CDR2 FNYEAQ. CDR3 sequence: CASSLNGGADTQYF. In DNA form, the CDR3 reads TGTGCCAGCAGCCTAAACGGGGGCGCAGATACGCAGTATTTT.

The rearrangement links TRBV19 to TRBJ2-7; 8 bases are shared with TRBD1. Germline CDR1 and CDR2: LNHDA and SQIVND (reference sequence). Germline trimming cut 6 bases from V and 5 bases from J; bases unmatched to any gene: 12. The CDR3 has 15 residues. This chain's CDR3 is CASSVDRVRSDEQYF. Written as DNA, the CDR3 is TGTGCCAGTAGCGTGGACAGGGTTCGGTCTGACGAGCAGTACTTC.

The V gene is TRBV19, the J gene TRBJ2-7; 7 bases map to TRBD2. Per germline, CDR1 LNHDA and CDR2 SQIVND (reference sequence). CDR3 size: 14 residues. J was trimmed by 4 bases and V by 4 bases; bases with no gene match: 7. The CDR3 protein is CASSRSSGIYEQYF. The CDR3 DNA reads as TGTGCCAGTAGTAGGTCTAGCGGCATTTACGAGCAGTACTTC.

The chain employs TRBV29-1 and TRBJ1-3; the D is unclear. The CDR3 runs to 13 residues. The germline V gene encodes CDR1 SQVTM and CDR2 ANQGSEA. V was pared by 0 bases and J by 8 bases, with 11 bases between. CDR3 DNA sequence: TGCAGCGTTGAAGACCCCAAGGGTGACACCATATATTTT. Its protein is CSVEDPKGDTIYF.

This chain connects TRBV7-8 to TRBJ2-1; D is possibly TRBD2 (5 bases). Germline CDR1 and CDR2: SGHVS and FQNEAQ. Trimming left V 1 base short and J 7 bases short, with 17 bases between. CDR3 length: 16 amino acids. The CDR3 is CASSLVPGELGNEQFF. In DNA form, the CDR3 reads TGTGCCAGCAGCTTAGTTCCCGGGGAACTCGGGAATGAGCAGTTCTTC.